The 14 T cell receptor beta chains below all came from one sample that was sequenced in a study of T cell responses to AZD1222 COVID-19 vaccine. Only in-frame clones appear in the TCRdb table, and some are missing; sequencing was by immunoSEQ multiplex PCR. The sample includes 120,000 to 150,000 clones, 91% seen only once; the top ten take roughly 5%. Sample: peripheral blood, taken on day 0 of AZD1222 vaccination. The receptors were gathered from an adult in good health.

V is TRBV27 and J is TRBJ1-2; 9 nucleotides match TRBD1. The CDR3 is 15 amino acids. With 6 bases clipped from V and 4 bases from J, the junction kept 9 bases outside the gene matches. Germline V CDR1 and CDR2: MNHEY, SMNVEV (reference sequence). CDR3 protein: CASSLDRGSGYGYTF. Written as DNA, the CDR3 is TGTGCCAGCAGCCTTGACAGGGGGTCAGGCTATGGCTACACCTTC.

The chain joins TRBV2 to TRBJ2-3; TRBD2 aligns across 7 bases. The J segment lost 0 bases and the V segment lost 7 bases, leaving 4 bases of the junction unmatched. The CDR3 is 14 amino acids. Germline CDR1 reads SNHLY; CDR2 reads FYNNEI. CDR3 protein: CASTGLVSTDTQYF. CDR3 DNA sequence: TGTGCCAGCACCGGACTAGTGAGCACAGATACGCAGTATTTT.

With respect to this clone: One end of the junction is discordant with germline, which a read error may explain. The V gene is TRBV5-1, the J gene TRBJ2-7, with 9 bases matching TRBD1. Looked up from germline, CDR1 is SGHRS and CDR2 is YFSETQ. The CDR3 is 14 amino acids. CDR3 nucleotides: TGCGCCAGCAGCTTGGTTAAAGACAGGGGGGATTTACACTTC. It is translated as CASSLVKDRGDLHF.

The CDR3 protein is CASSSQGYHEQYF. For the CDR3, the DNA is TGTGCCAGCAGTAGTCAGGGGTACCACGAGCAGTACTTC. This rearrangement joins TRBV11-2 to TRBJ2-7; D is perhaps TRBD1 (6 bases). This CDR3 has 13 residues. With 6 bases removed from V and 5 bases from J, the gap between germline ends came to 14 bases. The germline V gene has CDR1 SGHAT and CDR2 FQNNGV.

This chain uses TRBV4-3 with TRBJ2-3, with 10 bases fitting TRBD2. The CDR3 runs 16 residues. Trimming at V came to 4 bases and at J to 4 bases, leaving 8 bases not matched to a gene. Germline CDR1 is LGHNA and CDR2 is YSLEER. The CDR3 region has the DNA TGCGCCAGCAGCCCTATAGCGGGAGGAGGTTCAGATACGCAGTATTTT. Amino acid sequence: CASSPIAGGGSDTQYF.

Here the CDR3 reads CASSPPTGTGANSPLHF. The CDR3 DNA reads TGTGCCAGTAGTCCCCCCACCGGGACAGGGGCAAATTCACCCCTCCACTTT. This chain joins TRBV19 and TRBJ1-6, with 10 bases aligning to TRBD1. V dropped 5 bases and J dropped 7; count of bases not matched to a gene: 11. This CDR3 has 17 amino acids. Germline V lookup: CDR1 LNHDA, CDR2 SQIVND (reference sequence).

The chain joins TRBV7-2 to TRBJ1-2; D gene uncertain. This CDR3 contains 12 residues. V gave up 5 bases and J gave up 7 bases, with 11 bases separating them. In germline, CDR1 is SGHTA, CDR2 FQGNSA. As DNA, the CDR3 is TGTGCCAGCAGCCAGCTACGGAGTGGCTACACCTTC. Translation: CASSQLRSGYTF. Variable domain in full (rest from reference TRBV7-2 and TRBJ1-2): GAGVSQSPSNKVTEKGKDVELRCDPISGHTALYWYRQSLGQGLEFLIYFQGNSAPDKSGLPSDRFSAERTGGSVSTLTIQRTQQEDSAVYLCASSQLRSGYTFGSGTRLTVV.

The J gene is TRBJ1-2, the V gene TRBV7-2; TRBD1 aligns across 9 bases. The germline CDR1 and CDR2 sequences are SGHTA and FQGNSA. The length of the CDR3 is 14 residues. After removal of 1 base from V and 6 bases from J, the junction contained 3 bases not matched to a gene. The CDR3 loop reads CASSLGGTGNGYTF. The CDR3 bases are TGTGCCAGCAGCTTAGGGGGGACAGGGAATGGCTACACCTTC.

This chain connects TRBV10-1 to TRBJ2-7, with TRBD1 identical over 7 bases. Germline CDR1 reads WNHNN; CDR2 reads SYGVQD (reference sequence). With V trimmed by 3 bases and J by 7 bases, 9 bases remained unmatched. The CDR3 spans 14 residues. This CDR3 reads CASSEKRGQKEQYF. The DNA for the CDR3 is TGCGCCAGCAGTGAAAAGAGGGGGCAAAAGGAGCAGTACTTC.

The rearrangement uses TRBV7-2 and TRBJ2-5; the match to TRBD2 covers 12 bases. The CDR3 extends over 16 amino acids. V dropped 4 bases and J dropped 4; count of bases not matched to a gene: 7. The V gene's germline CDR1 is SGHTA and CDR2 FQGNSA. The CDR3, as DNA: TGTGCCAGCAGCTCATCTCTAGCGGGAGGGAGAGAGACCCAGTACTTC. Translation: CASSSSLAGGRETQYF.

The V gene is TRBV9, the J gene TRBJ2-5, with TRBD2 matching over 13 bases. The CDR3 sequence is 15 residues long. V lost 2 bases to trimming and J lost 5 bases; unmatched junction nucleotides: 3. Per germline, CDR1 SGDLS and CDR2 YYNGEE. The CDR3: CASSVGLAGMETQYF. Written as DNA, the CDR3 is TGTGCCAGCAGCGTGGGACTAGCGGGAATGGAGACCCAGTACTTC.

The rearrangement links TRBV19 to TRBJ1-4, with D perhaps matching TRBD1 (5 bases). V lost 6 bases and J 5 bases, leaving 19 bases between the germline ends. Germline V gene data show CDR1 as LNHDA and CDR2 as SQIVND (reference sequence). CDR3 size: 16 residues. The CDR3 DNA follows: TGTGCCAGTAGCCCCAGGTCGAGGGGCTCGAATGAAAAACTGTTTTTT. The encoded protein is CASSPRSRGSNEKLFF.

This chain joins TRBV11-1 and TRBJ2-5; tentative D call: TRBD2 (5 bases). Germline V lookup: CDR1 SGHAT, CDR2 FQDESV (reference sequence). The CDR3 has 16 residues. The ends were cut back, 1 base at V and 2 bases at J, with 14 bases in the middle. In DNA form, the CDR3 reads TGTGCCAGCAGCTTAGGAGGCCTAGCATTTCAAGAGACCCAGTACTTC. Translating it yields CASSLGGLAFQETQYF.

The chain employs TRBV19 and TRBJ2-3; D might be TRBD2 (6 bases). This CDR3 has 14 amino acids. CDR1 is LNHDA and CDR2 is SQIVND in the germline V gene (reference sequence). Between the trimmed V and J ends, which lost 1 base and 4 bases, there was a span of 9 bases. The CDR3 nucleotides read TGTGCCAGTAGTATAGTGACGGGGGCAGATACGCAGTATTTT. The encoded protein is CASSIVTGADTQYF.